The sequence of this T cell receptor (beta chain) was determined in a study of cytomegalovirus exposure and HLA in healthy donors. Study-wide results and limits: For presence/absence analyses, sequencing depth was assumed to be roughly uniform across donors.

Comments on this clone: Its matching antigen is unknown.

Amplification used 60 Vbeta primers and 13 Jbeta primers. Original processing notes: Approximately 11 million shared chains were among the approximately 82 million unique TCR beta chains that a later analysis counted. Sequenced by immunoSEQ multiplex PCR; TCRdb stores in-frame clones only, minus some. The V and J calls and clone size were taken over from that table, and D and trimming were inferred from the DNA. Counted here are 110,000 to 150,000 clones, 65% to 90% occurring once; the ten biggest clones make up about 1.3%. Looked up from germline, CDR1 is MDHEN and CDR2 is SYDVKM. The junction had 6 bases not matched to a gene; V was cut back by 6 bases and J by 4 bases. The CDR3 has 15 amino acids.

The V call is TRBV28, the J call TRBJ2-2; TRBD1 agrees at 9 bases. This TCR derives from a female donor in good health and CMV-seronegative. The sample comprised PBMCs. The CDR3 loop reads CASRPNRGPTGELFF. CDR3 DNA: TGTGCCAGCAGGCCGAACAGGGGGCCCACCGGGGAGCTGTTTTTT.